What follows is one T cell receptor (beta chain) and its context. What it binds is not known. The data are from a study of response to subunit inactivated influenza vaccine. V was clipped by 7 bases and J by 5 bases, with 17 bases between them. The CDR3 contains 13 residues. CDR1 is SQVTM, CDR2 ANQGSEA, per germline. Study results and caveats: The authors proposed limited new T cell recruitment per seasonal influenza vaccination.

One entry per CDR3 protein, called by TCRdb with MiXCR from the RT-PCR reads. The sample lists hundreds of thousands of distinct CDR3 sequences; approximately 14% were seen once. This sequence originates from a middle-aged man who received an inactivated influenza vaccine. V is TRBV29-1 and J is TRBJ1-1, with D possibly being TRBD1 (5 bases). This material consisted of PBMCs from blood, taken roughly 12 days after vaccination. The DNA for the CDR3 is TGCAGCGCTGGGGGGGGAGGGAGAACTGAAGCTTTCTTT. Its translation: CSAGGGGRTEAFF.